This TCR beta chain was documented in a study of post-analysis software for immune sequencing data. Study as a whole: Progressive-relapsing, secondary progressive and relapsing-remitting multiple sclerosis were among the disease courses included.

Unique-molecular-identifier-tagged TCR beta cDNA libraries were used. TCRdb ran MiXCR on the PCR reads and lists one entry per CDR3 protein. The table records 250,000 to 300,000 distinct CDR3 sequences, 36% of them present only once. This clonotype was recorded at least ten times. Antigen: not known. Whole-study findings and limits: F measure clustering grouped samples strongly by preparation batch. People with multiple sclerosis had a significantly lower normalized Chao1 diversity than controls did. Among four to six TRBV segments more frequent in patients than controls were TRBV5-6, TRBV5-1 and TRBV20-1.

Deletions cut 2 bases from V and 12 bases from J, with 14 bases between. The CDR3 covers 12 residues. CDR1 is MNHNS, CDR2 SASEGT, per germline. V usage is TRBV6-1 and J usage is TRBJ2-7, with D perhaps being TRBD1 or TRBD2 (5 bases each). What was sequenced was blood. The receptor was derived from a girl aged 5-17 years with multiple sclerosis. The CDR3: CASSESRWDLYF. In DNA, the CDR3 is TGTGCCAGCAGTGAAAGTCGGTGGGACCTGTACTTC.